The 5 T cell receptor beta chains below come from one sample, sequenced in a study of T-cell memory formation after mild COVID-19 (TCRdb year 2021). Library preparation employed 5' RACE. Sequencing used an Illumina NovaSeq 6000. TCRdb ran its own pipeline on the public reads, namely fastp trimming at Q25 and MiXCR clone calling, and kept in-frame beta chains. CDR3 protein sequences are deduplicated, and each keeps its most common genes and DNA. For this sample there are approximately 65,000 distinct CDR3 sequences; over 15% appear just once. The leading ten clones occupy roughly 33% of the sample. The sample comprised PBMCs or a T cell subset sorted from them (not recorded which). Source of these receptors: an adult woman who had mild COVID-19 (a few samples of this study predate the infection). The sample titles of this study are shuffled in the database, so cell type and time point are left out; the donor was told from shared clones.

The CDR3 coding sequence is TGCAGTGCTAGTCGGGCAGGGGAGGGCTACGAGCAGTACTTC. This gives the protein CSASRAGEGYEQYF. The chain is built from TRBV20-1 and TRBJ2-7; the D gene is possibly TRBD2 (7 bases). Trimming took 3 bases from V and 3 from J, leaving 15 bases between them. Germline CDR1 reads DFQATT; CDR2 reads SNEGSKA (reference sequence). CDR3 length equals 14 residues.

This clonotype was counted between two and nine times. The gene calls are TRBV7-8 and TRBJ1-2, with a possible D match to TRBD1 (6 bases). CDR1 and CDR2 (germline): SGHVS, FQNEAQ. The CDR3 loop spans 14 amino acids. V was trimmed by 4 bases and J by 7 bases, leaving 16 bases between them. The CDR3 is CASSSLQGFSGYTF. CDR3 nucleotide sequence: TGTGCCAGCAGCTCCCTACAGGGCTTCTCTGGCTACACCTTC.

The chain uses TRBV7-2 and TRBJ1-2; D is perhaps TRBD1 (5 bases). Trimming cost V 5 bases and J 8 bases, with 15 bases left between them. Looked up from germline, CDR1 is SGHTA and CDR2 is FQGNSA. This CDR3 has 13 residues. For the CDR3, the DNA is TGTGCCAGCAGCCCGTCAGGGTGGGAGGGCTACACCTTC. This gives the protein CASSPSGWEGYTF.

The chain has TRBV19 and TRBJ1-1; D is possibly TRBD1 (5 bases). CDR1 and CDR2 (germline): LNHDA, SQIVND (reference sequence). Between the trimmed V and J ends, which lost 5 bases and 7 bases, there was a span of 17 bases. This CDR3 spans 14 amino acids. In nucleotides, the CDR3 is TGTGCCAGTAGTTTACCGGACACCAGGGATGAAGCTTTCTTT. This translates into CASSLPDTRDEAFF.

This clonotype was detected a few times. This chain uses TRBV9 with TRBJ1-1; D is unresolved. This CDR3 has 13 amino acids. The V end was cut by 0 bases, the J end by 1 base, with 4 bases between. CDR1 and CDR2 from the germline V gene are SGDLS and YYNGEE. As DNA, the CDR3 is TGTGCCAGCAGCGTAGTGAGGAACACTGAAGCTTTCTTT. This sequence encodes CASSVVRNTEAFF.